The 19 T cell receptor beta chains below were found in one sample sequenced in a study of cytotoxic CD8 clonotypes in ibrutinib-treated CLL. Using immunoSEQ multiplex PCR, the repertoire was profiled, and TCRdb retains in-frame clones only, with some absent. The table records over 250,000 clones, 76% of them present only once. Here the sequenced sample was PBMCs, taken at disease progression, from a patient treated with ibrutinib. These receptors came from a human donor with chronic lymphocytic leukemia.

The gene calls are TRBV6-5 and TRBJ2-7, with 7 positions matching TRBD1. CDR1 is MNHEY, CDR2 SVGAGI, per germline. J was trimmed by 2 bases and V by 1 base; bases with no gene match: 8. The CDR3 spans 16 residues. The CDR3 DNA reads as TGTGCCAGCAGTTACTACCGGGACAGACAGGCCTACGAGCAGTACTTC. Its translation: CASSYYRDRQAYEQYF.

The chain uses TRBV6-5 and TRBJ2-1; 10 bases are a match to TRBD2. This CDR3 has 14 amino acids. V lost 6 bases to trimming and J lost 8 bases; unmatched junction nucleotides: 7. Germline CDR1 MNHEY, CDR2 SVGAGI. The CDR3 protein is CASRGSGGAYEQFF. CDR3 DNA sequence: TGTGCCAGCAGGGGCAGCGGGGGGGCCTATGAGCAGTTCTTC.

The chain has TRBV7-2 and TRBJ2-7, with D perhaps matching TRBD2 (6 bases). The CDR3 has 15 amino acids. The V gene lost 1 base and the J gene lost 3 bases, with 13 bases spanning the gap. In germline, CDR1 is SGHTA, CDR2 FQGNSA. The chain's CDR3 is CASSLEVAEGYEQYF. Written as DNA, the CDR3 is TGTGCCAGCAGCTTAGAGGTTGCGGAGGGCTACGAGCAGTACTTC. Full variable domain (missing parts from reference TRBV7-2 and TRBJ2-7): GAGVSQSPSNKVTEKGKDVELRCDPISGHTALYWYRQSLGQGLEFLIYFQGNSAPDKSGLPSDRFSAERTGGSVSTLTIQRTQQEDSAVYLCASSLEVAEGYEQYFGPGTRLTVT.

The V call is TRBV5-1, the J call TRBJ2-3; D is perhaps TRBD1 (7 bases). This CDR3 has 18 residues. The germline V and J ends were trimmed by 3 bases and 0 bases, with 20 bases remaining between them. Looked up from germline, CDR1 is SGHRS and CDR2 is YFSETQ. In nucleotides, the CDR3 is TGCGCCAGCAGCTGGAGGGGACAGCAAGAAACTAGCACAGATACGCAGTATTTT. It translates to CASSWRGQQETSTDTQYF.

The chain is built from TRBV7-9 and TRBJ2-5; perhaps TRBD2 as D (5 bases). CDR3 size: 14 residues. Germline values: CDR1 SEHNR, CDR2 FQNEAQ (reference sequence). V was cut by 5 bases and J by 4 bases, with 14 bases left in between. CDR3 sequence (DNA): TGTGCCAGCAGCCCCGTGAGGGCACGAGAGACCCAGTACTTC. Protein: CASSPVRARETQYF.

This CDR3 is CASSLFRTDYYNEQFF. CDR3 bases: TGTGCCAGCAGCTTATTTCGGACAGATTATTACAATGAGCAGTTCTTC. The rearrangement links TRBV7-3 to TRBJ2-1; tentatively, D is TRBD1 (6 bases). Looked up from germline, CDR1 is SGHTA and CDR2 is FQGTGA. The CDR3 covers 16 residues. Trimming took 2 bases from V and 4 from J, leaving 15 bases between them.

The CDR3: CSVRGTGRNEQFF. DNA of the CDR3: TGCAGCGTTCGGGGGACAGGGCGTAATGAGCAGTTCTTC. J is TRBJ2-1 and V is TRBV29-1; 9 bases line up with TRBD1. CDR3 size: 13 residues. Germline CDR1 reads SQVTM; CDR2 reads ANQGSEA. Losses at the gene ends were 5 bases for V and 7 bases for J; bases not matched to a gene: 6.

This clone was seen a few times. V usage is TRBV5-1 and J usage is TRBJ2-5; D is unclear. There are 14 residues in the CDR3. The V end lost 6 bases, the J end lost 5 bases, and 17 bases lay between the germline ends. The germline V gene has CDR1 SGHRS and CDR2 YFSETQ. The CDR3 DNA is TGCGCCAGCAAGGCGGAAGCCCTTCGCGAGACCCAGTACTTC. It translates to CASKAEALRETQYF.

The J gene is TRBJ2-1, the V gene TRBV6-5; D is unclear. This CDR3 region has 15 residues. Trimming removed 0 bases at V and 5 bases at J, with 11 bases between. Germline CDR1 and CDR2: MNHEY and SVGAGI. CDR3 sequence (DNA): TGTGCCAGCAGTTACTCGATGGGGATCCACAATGAGCAGTTCTTC. This sequence encodes CASSYSMGIHNEQFF.

This chain uses TRBV6-4 with TRBJ2-1; D perhaps matches TRBD1 (6 bases). There are 16 residues in the CDR3. With 5 bases removed from V and 4 bases from J, the gap between germline ends came to 18 bases. The V gene's germline CDR1 is MRHNA and CDR2 SNTAGT. The CDR3 loop is CASSLRQAAMYNEQFF. The CDR3 region has the DNA TGTGCCAGCAGTCTTAGACAGGCAGCAATGTACAATGAGCAGTTCTTC.

J is TRBJ1-2 and V is TRBV6-1; D is ambiguous. Trimming left V 5 bases short and J 8 bases short, with 18 bases between. This CDR3 has 14 residues. Germline values: CDR1 MNHNS, CDR2 SASEGT. The CDR3 here is CASSNRISLGGYTF. Here the CDR3 DNA reads TGTGCCAGCAGTAACCGGATCTCCCTCGGGGGCTACACCTTC.

The chain carries TRBV11-3 and TRBJ2-1, with D tentatively TRBD2 (6 bases). The V and J ends lost 1 base and 6 bases respectively, with 10 bases between them. This CDR3 has 14 residues. Germline-derived CDR1 and CDR2 are SGHNT and YENEEA. CDR3: CASSLGRGVNEQFF. Written as DNA, the CDR3 is TGTGCCAGCAGCTTAGGGAGGGGCGTCAATGAGCAGTTCTTC. The whole variable domain, filled in from reference TRBV11-3 and TRBJ2-1, reads EAGVVQSPRYKIIEKKQPVAFWCNPISGHNTLYWYLQNLGQGPELLIRYENEEAVDDSQLPKDRFSAERLKGVDSTLKIQPAELGDSAVYLCASSLGRGVNEQFFGPGTRLTVL.

V usage is TRBV4-1 and J usage is TRBJ2-7; 11 bases align to TRBD2. Losses at the gene ends were 1 base for V and 0 bases for J; bases not matched to a gene: 5. Germline-derived CDR1 and CDR2 are MGHRA and YSYEKL. CDR3 length: 17 amino acids. The CDR3 loop is CASSQVTSGGSSYEQYF. For the CDR3, the DNA is TGCGCCAGCAGCCAAGTTACTAGCGGGGGAAGCTCCTACGAGCAGTACTTC.

The chain recombines TRBV11-1 with TRBJ2-7; 8 bases agree with TRBD1. CDR1 is SGHAT and CDR2 is FQDESV in the germline V gene (reference sequence). V lost 4 bases and J lost 1; bases outside the gene matches: 6. This CDR3 contains 15 residues. The chain's CDR3 is CASSSRTGRSYEQYF. The CDR3, as DNA: TGTGCCAGCAGCTCACGGACAGGGAGATCCTACGAGCAGTACTTC. The full variable domain, its missing parts supplied by reference TRBV11-1 and TRBJ2-7, is EAEVAQSPRYKITEKSQAVAFWCDPISGHATLYWYRQILGQGPELLVQFQDESVVDDSQLPKDRFSAERLKGVDSTLKIQPAELGDSAMYLCASSSRTGRSYEQYFGPGTRLTVT.

The V and J genes are TRBV5-1 and TRBJ1-4, with 10 nucleotides matching TRBD1. CDR1 is SGHRS and CDR2 is YFSETQ in the germline V gene. The CDR3 spans 16 residues. V lost 0 bases to trimming and J lost 8 bases; unmatched junction nucleotides: 7. As DNA, the CDR3 is TGCGCCAGCAGCTTGGAGGGGGACAGGGGAGGAGAAAAACTGTTTTTT. This codes for CASSLEGDRGGEKLFF.

The V gene is TRBV29-1, the J gene TRBJ2-5; a weak D match, TRBD1 (6 bases). V shed 8 bases and J shed 4 bases, with 11 bases lying between them. Germline loops: CDR1 SQVTM, CDR2 ANQGSEA. This CDR3 spans 11 amino acids. The DNA of the CDR3 is TGCAGCTCACAGGGCGGAGAGACCCAGTACTTC. This sequence encodes CSSQGGETQYF. Supplemented by reference TRBV29-1 and TRBJ2-5, the full variable domain reads SAVISQKPSRDICQRGTSLTIQCQVDSQVTMMFWYRQQPGQSLTLIATANQGSEATYESGFVIDKFPISRPNLTFSTLTVSNMSPEDSSIYLCSSQGGETQYFGPGTRLLVL.

The V call is TRBV25-1, the J call TRBJ2-3, with a tentative D call TRBD2 (7 bases). The CDR3 is 18 residues long. With 3 bases removed from V and 1 base from J, the gap between germline ends came to 20 bases. Germline CDR1 and CDR2: MGHDK and SYGVNS. The CDR3 region is CASSEGGAGQAGTDTQYF. The CDR3 coding sequence is TGTGCCAGCAGTGAGGGGGGGGCTGGGCAGGCGGGCACAGATACGCAGTATTTT.

The chain employs TRBV7-2 and TRBJ2-5; no clear D. Trimming removed 2 bases from V and 0 bases from J, with 1 base in between. CDR1 is SGHTA, CDR2 FQGNSA, per germline. This CDR3 has 12 amino acids. In DNA, the CDR3 is TGTGCCAGCAGCTTAAACCAAGAGACCCAGTACTTC. Its translation is CASSLNQETQYF.

The rearrangement uses TRBV6-1 and TRBJ2-3; D is unresolved. Germline V gene sequence: CDR1 MNHNS, CDR2 SASEGT. This CDR3 contains 13 residues. V shed 7 bases and J shed 3 bases, with 11 bases lying between them. The CDR3 DNA is TGTGCCAGCAAGGTGTCTTTGACAGATACGCAGTATTTT. Translated, it gives CASKVSLTDTQYF.